The 32 T cell receptor beta chains below were found in one sample sequenced in a study of cytomegalovirus exposure and HLA in healthy donors. PCR involved 60 Vbeta and 13 Jbeta primers. This table comes from immunoSEQ multiplex PCR, and its TCRdb copy is limited to in-frame clones, with some not included. The table has roughly 160,000 clones, around 68% seen once. Input material: PBMCs. The receptors come from a girl aged 10-17 years in good health and CMV-seronegative.

V usage is TRBV2 and J usage is TRBJ2-3, with 7 bases aligning to TRBD2. The CDR3 loop spans 12 amino acids. Looked up from germline, CDR1 is SNHLY and CDR2 is FYNNEI. Trimming removed 6 bases from V and 6 bases from J; junction bases left unmatched: 3. The CDR3 loop is CASRVLADTQYF. The CDR3 DNA is TGTGCCAGCAGGGTACTAGCGGATACGCAGTATTTT. Based on the CDR3 plus reference TRBV2 and TRBJ2-3, the full variable domain is EPEVTQTPSHQVTQMGQEVILRCVPISNHLYFYWYRQILGQKVEFLVSFYNNEISEKSEIFDDQFSVERPDGSNFTLKIRSTKLEDSAMYFCASRVLADTQYFGPGTRLTVL.

The chain recombines TRBV7-8 with TRBJ1-2; the match to TRBD1 covers 7 bases. From germline, CDR1 is SGHVS and CDR2 FQNEAQ. The CDR3 covers 16 residues. V lost 1 base, J lost 4 bases, and 9 bases stayed unmatched. CDR3: CASSLGRRDRGYGYTF. CDR3 nucleotide sequence: TGTGCCAGCAGCTTAGGGCGGAGGGACAGAGGCTATGGCTACACCTTC. Looking up the rest from reference TRBV7-8 and TRBJ1-2 gives the full variable domain: GAGVSQSPRYKVAKRGQDVALRCDPISGHVSLFWYQQALGQGPEFLTYFQNEAQLDKSGLPSDRFFAERPEGSVSTLKIQRTQQEDSAVYLCASSLGRRDRGYGYTFGSGTRLTVV.

CDR3 amino acids: CASSFAGQGKGEQFF. CDR3 bases: TGTGCCAGCAGCTTTGCCGGGCAGGGGAAGGGTGAGCAGTTCTTC. This chain uses TRBV7-8 with TRBJ2-1, with D possibly being TRBD1 (6 bases). The germline V and J ends were trimmed by 3 bases and 9 bases, with 18 bases remaining between them. The germline V gene encodes CDR1 SGHVS and CDR2 FQNEAQ. The CDR3 has 15 residues.

CDR3 protein: CASTVDRGGGYTF. CDR3 DNA sequence: TGTGCCAGCACTGTTGACAGGGGTGGAGGCTACACCTTC. The J gene is TRBJ1-2, the V gene TRBV6-1, with 8 bases lining up with TRBD1. The V and J ends lost 7 bases and 8 bases, in that order; junction bases with no gene match: 9. Germline V gene sequence: CDR1 MNHNS, CDR2 SASEGT. The CDR3 sequence is 13 residues long.

The chain joins TRBV6-5 to TRBJ2-7, with TRBD1 matching 9 bases. Trimming removed 6 bases from V and 1 base from J; junction bases left unmatched: 7. Looked up from germline, CDR1 is MNHEY and CDR2 is SVGAGI. This CDR3 has 15 amino acids. The CDR3 sequence: CASRQPGQGSYEQYF. CDR3 nucleotide sequence: TGTGCCAGCAGGCAGCCGGGACAGGGTTCCTACGAGCAGTACTTC.

The chain has TRBV4-2 and TRBJ2-3, with 11 bases fitting TRBD2. CDR3 length: 16 amino acids. Germline loops: CDR1 LGHNA, CDR2 YNFKEQ. V dropped 3 bases and J dropped 3; count of bases not matched to a gene: 5. The CDR3: CASSHPGLAETDTQYF. CDR3 bases: TGTGCCAGCAGCCACCCGGGACTAGCGGAAACAGATACGCAGTATTTT.

The rearrangement links TRBV5-1 to TRBJ2-7, with a possible D match to TRBD1 (7 bases). The length of the CDR3 is 15 residues. Germline CDR1 SGHRS, CDR2 YFSETQ. Between the trimmed V and J ends, which lost 5 bases and 1 base, there was a span of 16 bases. The CDR3 protein is CASSPNQGGSYEQYF. CDR3 coding DNA: TGCGCCAGCAGTCCAAATCAGGGGGGATCCTACGAGCAGTACTTC.

The V gene is TRBV11-2, the J gene TRBJ2-4; D remains unclear. This CDR3 region has 14 residues. Germline V gene data show CDR1 as SGHAT and CDR2 as FQNNGV. V was clipped by 1 base and J by 5 bases, with 9 bases between them. DNA of the CDR3: TGTGCCAGCAGCTTAGTAGATAGTCAAAACATTCAGTACTTC. The encoded protein is CASSLVDSQNIQYF.

The chain links TRBV6-6 to TRBJ2-7; D possibly corresponds to TRBD2 (5 bases). V gave up 6 bases and J gave up 3 bases, with 9 bases separating them. This CDR3 is 12 amino acids long. Germline-derived CDR1 and CDR2 are MNHNY and SVGAGI (reference sequence). The CDR3 is CASSGGSYEQYF. In nucleotides, the CDR3 is TGTGCCAGCAGCGGTGGGAGCTACGAGCAGTACTTC.

The chain carries TRBV18 and TRBJ2-1; TRBD2 matches 8 bases. Germline-derived CDR1 and CDR2 are KGHSH and LQKENI. The length of the CDR3 is 16 residues. Trimming cost V 3 bases and J 5 bases; bases outside gene matches: 9. The CDR3 DNA follows: TGTGCCAGCTCACCCCCGGGGGGGATCGGCCACAATGAGCAGTTCTTC. This encodes CASSPPGGIGHNEQFF.

This clone was recorded a few times. The genes are TRBV7-9 and TRBJ1-5; 7 bases map to TRBD1. The germline V gene encodes CDR1 SEHNR and CDR2 FQNEAQ (reference sequence). The CDR3 has 15 amino acids. Losses at the gene ends were 5 bases for V and 5 bases for J; bases not matched to a gene: 9. CDR3 amino acids: CASSPQTGIDQPQHF. DNA for the CDR3: TGTGCCAGCAGCCCCCAGACAGGGATCGATCAGCCCCAGCATTTT.

This clone was observed a few times. The chain links TRBV6-1 to TRBJ1-6; 8 positions agree with TRBD1. The germline V gene has CDR1 MNHNS and CDR2 SASEGT. The CDR3 runs 14 residues. The V and J ends lost 6 bases and 9 bases, in that order; junction bases with no gene match: 7. As DNA, the CDR3 is TGTGCCAGCAGGCCGGGACAGGCCCTTTCACCCCTCCACTTT. Its translation: CASRPGQALSPLHF.

V and J are TRBV6-5 and TRBJ1-2; weak D call: TRBD1 (6 bases). The CDR3 contains 14 residues. Per germline, CDR1 MNHEY and CDR2 SVGAGI. Trimming shortened V by 0 bases and J by 4 bases, and 9 bases separated the two germline ends. CDR3: CASSYSDSFYGYTF. The CDR3 region has the DNA TGTGCCAGCAGTTACTCGGACAGTTTCTATGGCTACACCTTC.

This clone was seen just once. The chain recombines TRBV7-3 with TRBJ1-4; D is ambiguous. The V end was cut by 2 bases, the J end by 0 bases, with 7 bases between. The CDR3 length is 15 residues. Germline V lookup: CDR1 SGHTA, CDR2 FQGTGA. CDR3 residues: CASSLGPSTNEKLFF. DNA for the CDR3: TGTGCCAGCAGCTTAGGGCCTTCAACTAATGAAAAACTGTTTTTT.

The chain employs TRBV7-9 and TRBJ2-5; 15 nucleotides agree with TRBD2. Germline CDR1 and CDR2: SEHNR and FQNEAQ (reference sequence). This CDR3 contains 18 residues. Germline trimming cut 5 bases from V and 7 bases from J; bases unmatched to any gene: 14. In DNA form, the CDR3 reads TGTGCCAGCAGCCCTGGGACTAGCGGGGGGCTCGCATCGGGGACCCAGTACTTC. The encoded protein is CASSPGTSGGLASGTQYF.

V and J are TRBV7-6 and TRBJ2-2; D is perhaps TRBD2 (5 bases). Trimming left V 1 base short and J 4 bases short, with 16 bases between. Looked up from germline, CDR1 is SGHVS and CDR2 is FNYEAQ. The CDR3 runs to 17 residues. The CDR3 loop is CASSLGTGLMGTGELFF. The DNA of the CDR3 is TGTGCCAGCAGCTTAGGAACGGGATTAATGGGCACCGGGGAGCTGTTTTTT.

This clone is a singleton in its sample. The chain uses TRBV28 and TRBJ1-1; TRBD1 is a possible D gene (6 bases). The germline V and J ends were trimmed by 8 bases and 1 base, with 11 bases remaining between them. The CDR3 length is 13 residues. Germline V gene data show CDR1 as MDHEN and CDR2 as SYDVKM. The CDR3 is CASSDSQNTEAFF. For the CDR3, the DNA is TGTGCCAGCTCGGACAGCCAGAACACTGAAGCTTTCTTT. Looking up the rest from reference TRBV28 and TRBJ1-1 gives the full variable domain: DVKVTQSSRYLVKRTGEKVFLECVQDMDHENMFWYRQDPGLGLRLIYFSYDVKMKEKGDIPEGYSVSREKKERFSLILESASTNQTSMYLCASSDSQNTEAFFGQGTRLTVV.

The chain carries TRBV10-1 and TRBJ1-1, with D possibly matching TRBD1 (5 bases). The V and J ends lost 0 bases and 4 bases respectively, with 9 bases between them. Per germline, CDR1 WNHNN and CDR2 SYGVQD (reference sequence). CDR3 length: 14 amino acids. The CDR3 sequence is CASSESQGSTEAFF. CDR3 sequence (DNA): TGCGCCAGCAGTGAGTCGCAGGGTTCCACTGAAGCTTTCTTT.

The J gene is TRBJ1-2, the V gene TRBV7-9, with TRBD1 as a possible D gene (6 bases). Trimming removed 7 bases from V and 5 bases from J, with 14 bases in between. This CDR3 spans 13 amino acids. Germline V gives CDR1 SEHNR, CDR2 FQNEAQ (reference sequence). The CDR3 protein is CASTPGQGYGYTF. The CDR3 DNA reads TGTGCCAGCACCCCGGGGCAGGGGTATGGCTACACCTTC. The entire variable domain, with the rest obtained from reference TRBV7-9 and TRBJ1-2, is as follows: DTGVSQNPRHKITKRGQNVTFRCDPISEHNRLYWYRQTLGQGPEFLTYFQNEAQLEKSRLLSDRFSAERPKGSFSTLEIQRTEQGDSAMYLCASTPGQGYGYTFGSGTRLTVV.

This clone was counted only a few times. The chain has TRBV5-4 and TRBJ1-2; a possible D gene is TRBD1 (5 bases). V gave up 0 bases and J gave up 7 bases, with 10 bases separating them. The CDR3 contains 13 residues. Germline V gene sequence: CDR1 SGHNT, CDR2 YYREEE (reference sequence). CDR3 region: CASSLAPGGGYTF. In nucleotides, the CDR3 is TGTGCCAGCAGCTTGGCCCCGGGGGGTGGCTACACCTTC.

The J gene is TRBJ1-2, the V gene TRBV6-1; 8 bases line up with TRBD1. V trimming: 4 bases; J trimming: 7 bases; junction bases outside the gene matches: 8. CDR3 length: 14 residues. Germline-derived CDR1 and CDR2 are MNHNS and SASEGT. CDR3 region: CASSATDREGGYTF. The CDR3 DNA reads TGTGCCAGCAGTGCTACGGACAGGGAGGGTGGCTACACCTTC.

This chain joins TRBV7-8 and TRBJ1-2; D remains ambiguous. The V gene's germline CDR1 is SGHVS and CDR2 FQNEAQ. The CDR3 is 14 residues long. V lost 4 bases, J lost 4 bases, and 13 bases lay in between. CDR3 residues: CASSSFDGAYGYTF. CDR3 coding DNA: TGTGCCAGCAGCTCATTCGACGGAGCCTATGGCTACACCTTC.

CDR3 sequence reads: CASSSAGGQETQYF. DNA for the CDR3: TGTGCCAGCAGCTCGGCCGGGGGGCAAGAGACCCAGTACTTC. The rearrangement links TRBV7-9 to TRBJ2-5; 7 bases fit TRBD2. The CDR3 is 14 residues long. Germline CDR1 and CDR2: SEHNR and FQNEAQ (reference sequence). V shed 4 bases, J shed 2 bases, and the junction held 4 bases outside the gene matches.

As concerns this clone: Within the sample, other DNA sequences also encode this same CDR3. The J gene is TRBJ1-1, the V gene TRBV6-1, with D possibly matching TRBD1 (6 bases). Trimming stripped 6 bases from V and 5 bases from J, with 10 bases between. This CDR3 spans 12 amino acids. The germline V gene encodes CDR1 MNHNS and CDR2 SASEGT. CDR3 DNA sequence: TGTGCCAGCAGACAGGGAGGGACTGAAGCTTTCTTT. Protein: CASRQGGTEAFF.

The gene calls are TRBV5-1 and TRBJ2-1, with 9 bases lining up with TRBD1. The germline gives CDR1 SGHRS, CDR2 YFSETQ. V lost 2 bases, J lost 8 bases, and 2 bases stayed unmatched. The CDR3 is 13 amino acids. CDR3 DNA: TGCGCCAGCAGCTTCGACAGGGGGGATGAGCAGTTCTTC. This codes for CASSFDRGDEQFF. Together with reference TRBV5-1 and TRBJ2-1, the CDR3 gives the full variable domain: KAGVTQTPRYLIKTRGQQVTLSCSPISGHRSVSWYQQTPGQGLQFLFEYFSETQRNKGNFPGRFSGRQFSNSRSEMNVSTLELGDSALYLCASSFDRGDEQFFGPGTRLTVL.

The rearrangement uses TRBV12-5 and TRBJ2-7, with D possibly matching TRBD2 (5 bases). Trimming removed 2 bases at V and 4 bases at J, with 12 bases between. CDR3 size: 14 residues. CDR1 and CDR2 (germline): LGHNT, FRNRAP. CDR3 coding DNA: TGTGCTAGTGGTTTGCCCGAACTAGATTACGAGCAGTACTTC. Translated, it gives CASGLPELDYEQYF.

The V and J genes are TRBV7-6 and TRBJ2-1, with TRBD2 identical over 9 bases. Germline trimming cut 5 bases from V and 10 bases from J; bases unmatched to any gene: 3. CDR1 and CDR2 from the germline V gene are SGHVS and FNYEAQ. This CDR3 has 12 residues. Here the CDR3 reads CASSRLAGEQFF. The CDR3 DNA follows: TGTGCCAGCAGCCGCCTAGCGGGGGAGCAGTTCTTC. The full variable domain, in which reference TRBV7-6 and TRBJ2-1 provide the parts outside the CDR3, is GAGVSQSPRYKVTKRGQDVALRCDPISGHVSLYWYRQALGQGPEFLTYFNYEAQQDKSGLPNDRFSAERPEGSISTLTIQRTEQRDSAMYRCASSRLAGEQFFGPGTRLTVL.

The V call is TRBV7-2, the J call TRBJ1-5; D might be TRBD1 (5 bases). The CDR3 length is 15 residues. Germline CDR1 and CDR2: SGHTA and FQGNSA. Deletions cut 0 bases from V and 6 bases from J, with 12 bases between. Here the CDR3 DNA reads TGTGCCAGCAGCTTAGCGGGGGGTGAGCTTCAGCCCCAGCATTTT. Amino acids: CASSLAGGELQPQHF. The full variable domain, with the rest looked up from reference TRBV7-2 and TRBJ1-5, is GAGVSQSPSNKVTEKGKDVELRCDPISGHTALYWYRQSLGQGLEFLIYFQGNSAPDKSGLPSDRFSAERTGGSVSTLTIQRTQQEDSAVYLCASSLAGGELQPQHFGDGTRLSIL.

V usage is TRBV5-4 and J usage is TRBJ2-3; a weak D match, TRBD2 (6 bases). V shed 6 bases and J shed 3 bases, with 11 bases lying between them. The CDR3 extends over 13 amino acids. The germline CDR1 and CDR2 sequences are SGHNT and YYREEE (reference sequence). The CDR3 spells CASTLGGTDTQYF. The DNA for the CDR3 is TGTGCCAGCACCCTCGGAGGGACAGATACGCAGTATTTT.

This clone was seen only once. The rearrangement joins TRBV18 to TRBJ1-2; the D gene is possibly TRBD1 (5 bases). CDR1 is KGHSH, CDR2 LQKENI, per germline. V was shortened by 4 bases and J by 7 bases, with 13 bases between the two germline ends. This CDR3 region has 13 residues. CDR3 in amino acids: CASSRKGHIGYTF. CDR3 DNA: TGTGCCAGCTCACGGAAGGGGCATATTGGCTACACCTTC.

Note on this clone: At one of its ends the junction is not consistent with the germline gene, which may arise from a read error. The chain is built from TRBV5-1 and TRBJ1-1; the D gene is possibly TRBD1 (5 bases). CDR1 SGHRS and CDR2 YFSETQ come from the germline V gene. The CDR3 is made up of 15 amino acids. The CDR3 DNA sequence: TGCGCCAGCACCTTGGTCGCGGGGCCGAACACTGAAGCTTTCTTT. It translates to CASTLVAGPNTEAFF. Looking up the rest from reference TRBV5-1 and TRBJ1-1 gives the full variable domain: KAGVTQTPRYLIKTRGQQVTLSCSPISGHRSVSWYQQTPGQGLQFLFEYFSETQRNKGNFPGRFSGRQFSNSRSEMNVSTLELGDSALYLCASTLVAGPNTEAFFGQGTRLTVV.

This clone was observed a few times. In DNA, the CDR3 is TGTGCCAGCAGACAGGATTGGCCTGGAAACACCATATATTTT. This gives the protein CASRQDWPGNTIYF. This chain connects TRBV6-1 to TRBJ1-3, with D perhaps TRBD1 (5 bases). Germline V lookup: CDR1 MNHNS, CDR2 SASEGT. Trimming stripped 6 bases from V and 2 bases from J, with 11 bases between. The CDR3 totals 14 residues.